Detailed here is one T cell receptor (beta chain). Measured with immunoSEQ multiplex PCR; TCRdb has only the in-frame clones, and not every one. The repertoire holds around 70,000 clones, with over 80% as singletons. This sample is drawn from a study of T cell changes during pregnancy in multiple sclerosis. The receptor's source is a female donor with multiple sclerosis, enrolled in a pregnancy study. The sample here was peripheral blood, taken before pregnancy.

CDR3 nucleotides: TGTGCCAGCAGCTTAGACAGGGGGCCGAACTATGGCTACACCTTC. Translated, it gives CASSLDRGPNYGYTF. V usage is TRBV7-8 and J usage is TRBJ1-2; 9 bases agree with TRBD1. J lost 2 bases, V lost 1 base, and 2 bases had no gene match. The CDR3 covers 15 residues. CDR1 is SGHVS and CDR2 is FQNEAQ in the germline V gene.